This T cell receptor (beta chain) was sequenced during a study of T cell responses to AZD1222 COVID-19 vaccine. Study outcomes and limitations: Dominant at 160-218 and 743-854, vaccine-associated CD4 TCRs also spanned spike. Spike-specific TCR breadth and depth went up after people got two AZD1222 doses. Reports say nearly half of spike-specific TCRs go after unmutated variant regions. Baseline seropositivity occurred in only six AZD1222 recipients.

This clone has just a few counts. The antigen remains unidentified. V trimming: 3 bases; J trimming: 0 bases; junction bases outside the gene matches: 4. CDR3 size: 15 residues. The germline V gene has CDR1 KGHSH and CDR2 LQKENI. Produced via immunoSEQ multiplex PCR; TCRdb's table is partial and in-frame only. The sample yields about 140,000 clones, around 90% seen once. The starting material was peripheral blood, obtained 28 days after the second AZD1222 dose. V usage is TRBV18 and J usage is TRBJ1-2; 7 bases match TRBD1. This receptor was taken from an adult who received the AZD1222 COVID-19 vaccine. This CDR3 is CASSPGTVTNYGYTF. The CDR3 nucleotides read TGTGCCAGCTCACCCGGGACAGTTACTAACTATGGCTACACCTTC.